This TCR beta chain was identified in a study of shared clonotypes between healthy human individuals. Study-level findings and limits: Non-shared clonotypes had lower generation probabilities than those shared by all four donors. The low donor count limited represented genetic and exposure-history diversity. Naive subsets tended to show greater estimated richness than memory subsets.

Worth noting for this clone: Antigen: not known.

Data came from immunoSEQ multiplex PCR; TCRdb stores just in-frame clones and leaves some out. The table has 2 million to 3 million clones, approximately 93% seen once. The donor cohort consisted entirely of Caucasian adults residing in Nashville, Tennessee. This CDR3 has 16 residues. Germline V CDR1 and CDR2: MNHNS, SASEGT. Trimming stripped 4 bases from V and 7 bases from J, with 22 bases between. The receptor's source is a man in his late teens or twenties in good health. Some clones in this sample may be carry-over from other donors' samples. This sequence joins TRBV6-1 and TRBJ1-2, with D maybe TRBD1 (5 bases). Sequenced sample: naive CD4+ T cells from PBMCs. Noted subset: CD45RA+ positively selected. CDR3 sequence reads: CASSAPGGVGASGYTF. CDR3 in DNA: TGTGCCAGCAGTGCCCCCGGGGGGGTCGGAGCGTCTGGCTACACCTTC.